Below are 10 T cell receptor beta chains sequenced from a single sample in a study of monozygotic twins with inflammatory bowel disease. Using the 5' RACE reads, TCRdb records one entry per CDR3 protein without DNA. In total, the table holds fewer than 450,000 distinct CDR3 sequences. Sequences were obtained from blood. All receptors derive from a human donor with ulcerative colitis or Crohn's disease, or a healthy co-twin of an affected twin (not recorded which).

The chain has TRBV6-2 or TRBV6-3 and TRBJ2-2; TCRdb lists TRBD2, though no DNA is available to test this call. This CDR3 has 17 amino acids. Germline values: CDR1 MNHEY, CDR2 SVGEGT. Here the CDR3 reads CASSYASGGSRTGELFF.

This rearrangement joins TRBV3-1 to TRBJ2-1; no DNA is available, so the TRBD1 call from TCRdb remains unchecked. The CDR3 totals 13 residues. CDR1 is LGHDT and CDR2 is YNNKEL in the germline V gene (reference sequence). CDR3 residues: CASNRQGEGEQFF.

CDR3 region: CASRTGFETGELFF. The rearrangement links TRBV27 to TRBJ2-2; no DNA is available, so the TRBD1 call from TCRdb remains unchecked. Germline-derived CDR1 and CDR2 are MNHEY and SMNVEV (reference sequence). CDR3 length: 14 residues.

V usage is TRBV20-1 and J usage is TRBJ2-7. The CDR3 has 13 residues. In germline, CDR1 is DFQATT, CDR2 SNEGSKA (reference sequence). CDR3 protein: CSAIIPVSYEQYF.

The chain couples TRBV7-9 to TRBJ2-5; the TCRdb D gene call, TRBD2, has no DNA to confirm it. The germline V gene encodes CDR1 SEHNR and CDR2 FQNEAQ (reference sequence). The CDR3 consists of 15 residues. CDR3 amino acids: CASSLAAGPRETQYF.

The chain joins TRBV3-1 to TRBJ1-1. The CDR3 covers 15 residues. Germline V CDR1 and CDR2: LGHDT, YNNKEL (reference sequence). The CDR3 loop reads CASSQAGRMNTEAFF.

The CDR3 region is CASSAQVVRPSTDTQYF. The chain couples TRBV12-3 or TRBV12-4 to TRBJ2-3; the TCRdb call, TRBD1, lacks DNA for checking. The CDR3 is made up of 17 amino acids.

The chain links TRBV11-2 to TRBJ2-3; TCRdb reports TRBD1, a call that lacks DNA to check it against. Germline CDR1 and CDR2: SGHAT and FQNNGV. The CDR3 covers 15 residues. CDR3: CASSFRQGGTDTQYF.

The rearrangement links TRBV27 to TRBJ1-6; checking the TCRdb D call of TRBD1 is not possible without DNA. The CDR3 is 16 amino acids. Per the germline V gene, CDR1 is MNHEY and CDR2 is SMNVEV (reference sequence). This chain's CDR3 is CASTLHLTGNNSPLHF.

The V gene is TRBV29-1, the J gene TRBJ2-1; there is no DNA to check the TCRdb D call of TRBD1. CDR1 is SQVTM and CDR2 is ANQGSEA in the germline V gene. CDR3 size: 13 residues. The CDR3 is CSVSDRAADEQFF.